This passage covers 8 T cell receptor beta chains from one sample sequenced in a study of technical replicates of blood from a few donors. The data were produced by immunoSEQ multiplex PCR, yet TCRdb's version contains in-frame clones alone and is incomplete. The table lists approximately 12,000 clones, 60% to 85% of them singletons, with roughly 15% in the top ten. The sequenced sample consisted of PBMCs. The receptors derive from a human donor in good health.

This chain links TRBV19 with TRBJ2-1; 7 bases align to TRBD2. This CDR3 comprises 14 residues. V lost 7 bases to trimming and J lost 7 bases; unmatched junction nucleotides: 10. The V gene's germline CDR1 is LNHDA and CDR2 SQIVND (reference sequence). The CDR3 region is CASTDGGGYNEQFF. In DNA form, the CDR3 reads TGTGCCAGTACCGATGGGGGGGGGTATAATGAGCAGTTCTTC. Complete variable domain (other parts from reference TRBV19 and TRBJ2-1): DGGITQSPKYLFRKEGQNVTLSCEQNLNHDAMYWYRQDPGQGLRLIYYSQIVNDFQKGDIAEGYSVSREKKESFPLTVTSAQKNPTAFYLCASTDGGGYNEQFFGPGTRLTVL.

For the CDR3, the DNA is TGTGCCAGTAGTAAGACAAACTATGGCTACACCTTC. Residues: CASSKTNYGYTF. This chain links TRBV19 with TRBJ1-2; D gene uncertain. V dropped 4 bases and J dropped 2 bases, with 5 bases sitting between them. The CDR3 sequence is 12 residues long. Germline V gives CDR1 LNHDA, CDR2 SQIVND (reference sequence). The whole variable domain, remainder taken from reference TRBV19 and TRBJ1-2, is DGGITQSPKYLFRKEGQNVTLSCEQNLNHDAMYWYRQDPGQGLRLIYYSQIVNDFQKGDIAEGYSVSREKKESFPLTVTSAQKNPTAFYLCASSKTNYGYTFGSGTRLTVV.

This clone was seen only a few times. V and J are TRBV25-1 and TRBJ2-3; TRBD2 matches 9 bases. Germline-derived CDR1 and CDR2 are MGHDK and SYGVNS. This CDR3 comprises 18 residues. The V and J ends lost 1 base and 0 bases, in that order; junction bases with no gene match: 8. The CDR3 DNA follows: TGTGCCAGCAGTGAATTCGTCGCTAGCGGGGCCAGCACAGATACGCAGTATTTT. This translates into CASSEFVASGASTDTQYF.

The chain employs TRBV18 and TRBJ1-4; D ambiguous. Trimming removed 5 bases from V and 0 bases from J, with 7 bases in between. Germline loops: CDR1 KGHSH, CDR2 LQKENI. The CDR3 is 14 amino acids. CDR3 region: CASSYSATNEKLFF. DNA of the CDR3: TGTGCCAGCTCATACAGTGCAACTAATGAAAAACTGTTTTTT.

The J gene is TRBJ2-1, the V gene TRBV5-1, with TRBD2 matching 11 bases. Germline CDR1 and CDR2: SGHRS and YFSETQ. The V gene end was trimmed by 4 bases and the J gene end by 2 bases; junction bases not matched to a gene: 5. The CDR3 is made up of 16 amino acids. CDR3 loop: CASSPPSGRPYNEQFF. The CDR3 DNA reads as TGCGCCAGCAGCCCCCCTAGCGGGAGGCCCTACAATGAGCAGTTCTTC.

The rearrangement uses TRBV5-1 and TRBJ2-1, with D possibly TRBD1 on 6 matching bases. V was trimmed by 7 bases and J by 9 bases, leaving 14 bases between them. CDR1 and CDR2 from the germline V gene are SGHRS and YFSETQ. The CDR3 spans 12 residues. In DNA, the CDR3 is TGCGCCAGCCGCCAAGACAGGTTTGAGCAGTTCTTC. Translating gives CASRQDRFEQFF.

The chain couples TRBV2 to TRBJ2-7, with D unclear. The CDR3 has 12 amino acids. The germline gives CDR1 SNHLY, CDR2 FYNNEI. V was clipped by 6 bases and J by 3 bases, with 9 bases between them. The CDR3 DNA is TGTGCCAGCAGCTATGTTATCTACGAGCAGTACTTC. Encoded protein: CASSYVIYEQYF.

The gene calls are TRBV19 and TRBJ2-7; 7 bases map to TRBD1. The germline V gene has CDR1 LNHDA and CDR2 SQIVND (reference sequence). J was trimmed by 7 bases and V by 4 bases; bases with no gene match: 10. The CDR3 loop spans 14 amino acids. CDR3 nucleotides: TGTGCCAGTAGTAGCCCAGGGGGTGCTCGGGAGCAGTACTTC. Translating it yields CASSSPGGAREQYF.